A single sample is the source of the 23 T cell receptor beta chains below, sequenced in a study of regulatory T cells in long-lasting Graves disease. Library construction for TCR beta used iRepertoire HTBI primers and Arm-PCR of CDR3 regions. Via MiXCR, TCRdb re-called the multiplex PCR reads, giving one row per CDR3 protein. The sample consists of 250,000 to 300,000 distinct CDR3 sequences, 20% to 25% of them appearing once. Stated time point: persistent/refractory GD, antithyroid drugs over 5 years with positive TRAb. Researchers made the TCR library from RNA that was extracted from PBMCs. The starting material was peripheral blood mononuclear cells (PBMCs), obtained when the disease was refractory, from a patient treated with antithyroid drugs. The receptors derive from a female donor with Graves disease.

V and J are TRBV4-2 and TRBJ2-7; D might be TRBD2 (6 bases). This CDR3 contains 15 residues. Germline CDR1 and CDR2: LGHNA and YNFKEQ. Trimming left V 1 base short and J 6 bases short, with 16 bases between. In DNA, the CDR3 is TGTGCCAGCAGCCAAGCAATGGGGGGTAGCGCCGAGCAGTACTTC. This translates into CASSQAMGGSAEQYF.

The chain has TRBV18 and TRBJ2-5; D remains ambiguous. The V end lost 3 bases, the J end lost 10 bases, and 9 bases lay between the germline ends. Per the germline V gene, CDR1 is KGHSH and CDR2 is LQKENI. CDR3 size: 11 residues. The CDR3 reads CASSPQDRQYF. For the CDR3, the DNA is TGTGCCAGCTCACCCCAGGACCGCCAGTACTTC.

The sample holds a few counts of this clonotype. The V and J genes are TRBV27 and TRBJ2-2; D is possibly TRBD1 (5 bases). Deletions cut 6 bases from V and 3 bases from J, with 14 bases between. CDR1 and CDR2 (germline): MNHEY, SMNVEV (reference sequence). The CDR3 is made up of 15 amino acids. CDR3 DNA: TGTGCCAGCAGGCTTGTAGGGGTGTACACCGGGGAGCTGTTTTTT. It is translated as CASRLVGVYTGELFF.

Details on this clonotype: This may be a read error, as it is one base from a much larger clone. The rearrangement joins TRBV11-2 to TRBJ2-2; weak D call: TRBD2 (7 bases). This CDR3 comprises 18 residues. Trimming shortened V by 5 bases and J by 7 bases, and 26 bases separated the two germline ends. Germline-derived CDR1 and CDR2 are SGHAT and FQNNGV. CDR3 DNA sequence: TGTGCCAGCAGCCAGTGGGGGGGGCTAGAGGGAGCTCACGGGGAGCTGTTTTTT. Its translation: CASSQWGGLEGAHGELFF.

The chain has TRBV6-2 or TRBV6-3 and TRBJ2-1; 10 bases agree with TRBD2. Germline trimming cut 9 bases from V and 1 base from J; bases unmatched to any gene: 6. The germline gives CDR1 MNHEY, CDR2 SVGEGT. There are 15 residues in the CDR3. The CDR3, as DNA: TGTGCCAGTAATCTAGCGGGAGCGTCCTACAATGAGCAGTTCTTC. Its protein is CASNLAGASYNEQFF.

The J gene is TRBJ1-1, the V gene TRBV27; D is unclear. The CDR3 runs to 16 residues. Looked up from germline, CDR1 is MNHEY and CDR2 is SMNVEV (reference sequence). V dropped 1 base and J dropped 0 bases, with 12 bases sitting between them. Here the CDR3 reads CASSLLGGGMNTEAFF. DNA of the CDR3: TGTGCCAGCAGTTTATTAGGTGGAGGAATGAACACTGAAGCTTTCTTT.

The J gene is TRBJ2-3, the V gene TRBV12-3 or TRBV12-4, with TRBD1 matching over 7 bases. The CDR3 extends over 15 amino acids. J gave up 4 bases and V 5 bases, and 9 bases lay outside the gene matches. CDR3 sequence: CASSQLTGLPDTQYF. CDR3 in DNA: TGTGCCAGCAGTCAACTGACAGGGCTCCCAGATACGCAGTATTTT.

This clonotype was seen at least ten times. The chain uses TRBV11-2 and TRBJ2-5, with D uncertain. V was shortened by 6 bases and J by 4 bases, with 15 bases between the two germline ends. Looked up from germline, CDR1 is SGHAT and CDR2 is FQNNGV. This CDR3 has 14 amino acids. CDR3 protein: CASRILGMGETQYF. The CDR3 bases are TGTGCCAGCAGAATCTTGGGGATGGGAGAGACCCAGTACTTC.

The gene calls are TRBV4-1 and TRBJ1-6, with unresolved D. Deletions cut 0 bases from V and 2 bases from J, with 8 bases between. Germline assignment: CDR1 MGHRA and CDR2 YSYEKL. The CDR3 loop spans 16 amino acids. CDR3 nucleotides: TGCGCCAGCAGCCAAGATATGCAGGCCTATAATTCACCCCTCCACTTT. Encoded protein: CASSQDMQAYNSPLHF.

The chain carries TRBV30 and TRBJ2-7; 7 nucleotides line up with TRBD1. The germline V gene has CDR1 GTSNPN and CDR2 SVGIG (reference sequence). The CDR3 has 12 amino acids. V trimming: 4 bases; J trimming: 4 bases; junction bases outside the gene matches: 4. The CDR3: CAWNPGGYEQYF. DNA of the CDR3: TGTGCCTGGAATCCAGGGGGTTACGAGCAGTACTTC.

There are many counts of this clonotype. V and J are TRBV7-9 and TRBJ2-5; D gene uncertain. The CDR3 has 10 residues. The V gene's germline CDR1 is SEHNR and CDR2 FQNEAQ (reference sequence). Trimming stripped 6 bases from V and 10 bases from J, with 9 bases between. DNA of the CDR3: TGTGCCAGCAGTCCCACCGTCCAGTACTTC. Amino acids: CASSPTVQYF.

CDR3 sequence reads: CASSTTAIGDRAVGYTF. The CDR3 DNA reads TGTGCCAGTAGTACAACGGCTATTGGGGACAGGGCTGTCGGCTACACCTTC. This chain joins TRBV19 and TRBJ1-2; TRBD1 agrees at 9 bases. With 4 bases clipped from V and 8 bases from J, the junction kept 17 bases outside the gene matches. There are 17 residues in the CDR3. Germline V gives CDR1 LNHDA, CDR2 SQIVND (reference sequence).

This clonotype occurred many times. V and J are TRBV11-2 and TRBJ2-7; D is unresolved. This CDR3 contains 14 residues. Germline V gives CDR1 SGHAT, CDR2 FQNNGV. V was trimmed by 0 bases and J by 0 bases, leaving 6 bases between them. The CDR3 sequence is CASSLEGYSYEQYF. Here the CDR3 DNA reads TGTGCCAGCAGCTTAGAGGGGTACTCCTACGAGCAGTACTTC. The full variable domain, with the rest looked up from reference TRBV11-2 and TRBJ2-7, is EAGVAQSPRYKIIEKRQSVAFWCNPISGHATLYWYQQILGQGPKLLIQFQNNGVVDDSQLPKDRFSAERLKGVDSTLKIQPAKLEDSAVYLCASSLEGYSYEQYFGPGTRLTVT.

CDR3: CATSRGAGRETQYF. CDR3 in DNA: TGTGCCACCAGCAGAGGGGCGGGAAGGGAGACCCAGTACTTC. The chain is built from TRBV15 and TRBJ2-5; TRBD2 might be the D (6 bases). Germline V gene lookup returns CDR1 LNHNV and CDR2 YYDKDF (reference sequence). The CDR3 loop spans 14 amino acids. V lost 1 base and J 5 bases, leaving 11 bases between the germline ends.

V usage is TRBV27 and J usage is TRBJ2-2, with D perhaps being TRBD1 or TRBD2 (6 bases each). In germline, CDR1 is MNHEY, CDR2 SMNVEV (reference sequence). Trimming took 4 bases from V and 4 from J, leaving 13 bases between them. The CDR3 is made up of 15 amino acids. The CDR3 DNA sequence: TGTGCCAGCAGTTCTGGAGGGGGGCTCACCGGGGAGCTGTTTTTT. Protein: CASSSGGGLTGELFF.

This clonotype was detected only a few times. V is TRBV3-1 and J is TRBJ2-2; D is uncertain. V was shortened by 2 bases and J by 6 bases, with 10 bases between the two germline ends. This CDR3 contains 14 residues. Germline CDR1 reads LGHDT; CDR2 reads YNNKEL (reference sequence). The CDR3 reads CASSQQDRAGELFF. Here the CDR3 DNA reads TGTGCCAGCAGCCAACAGGATAGGGCCGGGGAGCTGTTTTTT.

V gene TRBV6-1 combines with J gene TRBJ1-1; D ambiguous. V was clipped by 4 bases and J by 11 bases, with 11 bases between them. Per germline, CDR1 MNHNS and CDR2 SASEGT. The CDR3 is 11 amino acids. CDR3 sequence reads: CASSAQGYAFF. The CDR3 DNA is TGTGCCAGCAGTGCCCAAGGATATGCTTTCTTT.

This chain connects TRBV7-9 to TRBJ1-2; D ambiguous. The CDR3 is 13 amino acids. V lost 4 bases to trimming and J lost 5 bases, with 11 bases between them. Germline V lookup: CDR1 SEHNR, CDR2 FQNEAQ (reference sequence). CDR3 in DNA: TGTGCCAGCAGCTCCTCACCGTTATATGGCTACACCTTC. Its protein product is CASSSSPLYGYTF.

There are many counts of this clonotype. The chain couples TRBV27 to TRBJ1-4; D may be TRBD1 (6 bases). The V end lost 5 bases, the J end lost 6 bases, and 16 bases lay between the germline ends. Per germline, CDR1 MNHEY and CDR2 SMNVEV (reference sequence). The CDR3 runs to 15 residues. Written as DNA, the CDR3 is TGTGCCAGCAGTCCCCTTGAGGGGGGCGATGAAAAACTGTTTTTT. It is translated as CASSPLEGGDEKLFF.

Note on this clonotype: One end of the junction is discordant with germline, which a read error may explain. V is TRBV9 and J is TRBJ1-1, with 7 bases identical to TRBD1. Germline lookup yields CDR1 SGDLS and CDR2 YYNGEE. The CDR3 is 16 amino acids. The CDR3 DNA follows: TGCGCCAGCAGCTTGGTACCGGGACAGAGAAACACTGAAGCTTTCTTT. The encoded protein is CASSLVPGQRNTEAFF.

Ten or more counts support this clonotype. The gene calls are TRBV12-3 or TRBV12-4 and TRBJ2-5; D is unresolved. The CDR3 contains 12 residues. Trimming stripped 3 bases from V and 4 bases from J, with 6 bases between. The CDR3 nucleotides read TGTGCCAGCAGTTTGGAAAGAGAGACCCAGTACTTC. Translation: CASSLERETQYF.

This clonotype was picked up many times. The chain's CDR3 is CASSLRAGGASGTEAFF. The CDR3 nucleotides read TGTGCCAGCAGCTTAAGGGCGGGTGGCGCAAGTGGCACTGAAGCTTTCTTT. The rearrangement joins TRBV7-2 to TRBJ1-1, with unresolved D. Germline CDR1 reads SGHTA; CDR2 reads FQGNSA. This CDR3 has 17 residues. The germline V and J ends were trimmed by 2 bases and 4 bases, with 20 bases remaining between them. The variable domain in full, with the rest retrieved from reference TRBV7-2 and TRBJ1-1, is GAGVSQSPSNKVTEKGKDVELRCDPISGHTALYWYRQSLGQGLEFLIYFQGNSAPDKSGLPSDRFSAERTGGSVSTLTIQRTQQEDSAVYLCASSLRAGGASGTEAFFGQGTRLTVV.

This clonotype was counted a few times. V gene TRBV7-9 combines with J gene TRBJ1-6; maybe TRBD1 (6 bases). The germline gives CDR1 SEHNR, CDR2 FQNEAQ (reference sequence). The CDR3 consists of 12 residues. V was clipped by 4 bases and J by 9 bases, with 7 bases between them. This CDR3 is CASSSQGSPLHF. Written as DNA, the CDR3 is TGTGCCAGCAGCTCACAGGGTTCACCCCTCCACTTT. Filled out from reference TRBV7-9 and TRBJ1-6, the complete variable domain reads DTGVSQNPRHKITKRGQNVTFRCDPISEHNRLYWYRQTLGQGPEFLTYFQNEAQLEKSRLLSDRFSAERPKGSFSTLEIQRTEQGDSAMYLCASSSQGSPLHFGNGTRLTVT.